This is a list of T cell receptor beta chains from one sample in a study of T cell responses to AZD1222 COVID-19 vaccine. Sequenced by immunoSEQ multiplex PCR; TCRdb stores in-frame clones only, minus some. The table shows 150,000 or so clones, with 80% to 95% occurring only once. The sequenced sample was peripheral blood, obtained 28 days after the second AZD1222 dose. These TCRs come from an adult who received the AZD1222 COVID-19 vaccine. CDR3s include the opening cysteine and the closing phenylalanine or tryptophan. A D gene is named only where the DNA matches it firmly. Expanded clones get a size class; other rows say once, few or many, or leave the size out.

v_gene: TRBV3-1/TRBV3-2
abundance: -
d_gene: TRBD1
j_gene: TRBJ2-4
CDR3nt: TGTGCCAGCAGCCATTACAGGGGCATTCAGTACTTC
CDR3aa: CASSHYRGIQYF

v_gene: TRBV14
abundance: -
d_gene: -
j_gene: TRBJ2-1
CDR3nt: TGTGCCAGCAGCCAAGACCCGGAACGGAGTTCGTTCTTC
CDR3aa: CASSQDPERSSFF

v_gene: TRBV12-3/TRBV12-4
abundance: -
d_gene: -
j_gene: TRBJ2-7
CDR3nt: TGTGCCAGCAGTTTGCCACAAGGCGAGCAGTACTTC
CDR3aa: CASSLPQGEQYF

v_gene: TRBV6-4
abundance: -
d_gene: TRBD1
j_gene: TRBJ2-2
CDR3nt: TGTGCCAGCAGTGAAGGGACAGGGAACACCGGGGAGCTGTTTTTT
CDR3aa: CASSEGTGNTGELFF

v_gene: TRBV5-6
abundance: -
d_gene: TRBD1
j_gene: TRBJ1-2
CDR3nt: TGTGCCAGCAGCCCTCCCGGGACAGTGATCTATGGCTACACCTTC
CDR3aa: CASSPPGTVIYGYTF

v_gene: TRBV19
abundance: -
d_gene: TRBD2
j_gene: TRBJ2-5
CDR3nt: TGTGCCAGTAGTATAGGACTAGCGGGAAGGCAAGAGACCCAGTACTTC
CDR3aa: CASSIGLAGRQETQYF

v_gene: TRBV7-2
abundance: -
d_gene: -
j_gene: TRBJ2-2
CDR3nt: TGTGCCAGCAGAGGGACTGACACCGGGGAGCTGTTTTTT
CDR3aa: CASRGTDTGELFF

v_gene: TRBV9
abundance: once
d_gene: -
j_gene: TRBJ1-3
CDR3nt: TGTGCCAGCGCTAGGGGCTCTGGAAACACCATATATTTT
CDR3aa: CASARGSGNTIYF

v_gene: TRBV7-9
abundance: -
d_gene: TRBD2
j_gene: TRBJ2-3
CDR3nt: TGTGCCAGCAGCTCTAGCGGGAGGGTATACACAGATACGCAGTATTTT
CDR3aa: CASSSSGRVYTDTQYF

v_gene: TRBV4-2
abundance: once
d_gene: TRBD1
j_gene: TRBJ1-2
CDR3nt: TGTGCCAGCAGCCCGAGACCCGAGGGGACAGGGGGGCCCTCTGGGGGCTACACCTTC
CDR3aa: CASSPRPEGTGGPSGGYTF

v_gene: TRBV2
abundance: -
d_gene: -
j_gene: TRBJ2-3
CDR3nt: TGTGCCAGCGTCCTGAATAAGGGCATCGATACGCAGTATTTT
CDR3aa: CASVLNKGIDTQYF

v_gene: TRBV4-1
abundance: -
d_gene: -
j_gene: TRBJ1-1
CDR3nt: TGCGCCAGCAGCCAAGCAGGGACTGAAGCTTTCTTT
CDR3aa: CASSQAGTEAFF

v_gene: TRBV5-1
abundance: few
d_gene: -
j_gene: TRBJ1-4
CDR3nt: TGCGCCAGCAGCTTGGAAGGGGTCGGTGAAAAACTGTTTTTT
CDR3aa: CASSLEGVGEKLFF

v_gene: TRBV7-9
abundance: -
d_gene: TRBD2
j_gene: TRBJ2-3
CDR3nt: TGTGCCAGCAGCTTTGCGGGAGGCACAGATACGCAGTATTTT
CDR3aa: CASSFAGGTDTQYF

v_gene: TRBV7-9
abundance: -
d_gene: TRBD1
j_gene: TRBJ2-7
CDR3nt: TGTGCCAGCAGTAGCCAAACGGGACAGAGCTCCTACGAGCAGTACTTC
CDR3aa: CASSSQTGQSSYEQYF

v_gene: TRBV5-4
abundance: -
d_gene: -
j_gene: TRBJ2-2
CDR3nt: TGTGCCAGCAGCTTGTTACAGGGGAACACCGGGGAGCTGTTTTTT
CDR3aa: CASSLLQGNTGELFF

v_gene: TRBV25-1
abundance: -
d_gene: TRBD1
j_gene: TRBJ2-1
CDR3nt: TGTGCCAGCAGGTTAACAGGGGGCGCCGTTCTGTTCTTC
CDR3aa: CASRLTGGAVLFF

v_gene: TRBV6-5
abundance: -
d_gene: TRBD1
j_gene: TRBJ2-7
CDR3nt: TGTGCCAGCAGTTTCCGGACAGGGACCTATTCCTACGAGCAGTACTTC
CDR3aa: CASSFRTGTYSYEQYF

v_gene: TRBV28
abundance: -
d_gene: TRBD1
j_gene: TRBJ1-1
CDR3nt: TGTGCCAGCAGTTTTTTGGACAGGTCACATAACACTGAAGCTTTCTTT
CDR3aa: CASSFLDRSHNTEAFF

v_gene: TRBV3-1/TRBV3-2
abundance: -
d_gene: -
j_gene: TRBJ2-7
CDR3nt: TGTGCCAGCACCGCGACCGAGCAGTACTTC
CDR3aa: CASTATEQYF

v_gene: TRBV5-1
abundance: -
d_gene: -
j_gene: TRBJ2-7
CDR3nt: TGCGCCAGCAGCTTGGTTTCCCGTGCTAGGAGCTACGAGCAGTACTTC
CDR3aa: CASSLVSRARSYEQYF

v_gene: TRBV27
abundance: -
d_gene: -
j_gene: TRBJ2-7
CDR3nt: TGTGCCAGCAGTACGACAGGATTCTACGAGCAGTACTTC
CDR3aa: CASSTTGFYEQYF

v_gene: TRBV6-6
abundance: -
d_gene: TRBD2
j_gene: TRBJ2-7
CDR3nt: TGTGCCTCGGGACGGGAGGGTTCCTACGAGCAGTACTTC
CDR3aa: CASGREGSYEQYF

v_gene: TRBV5-1
abundance: once
d_gene: -
j_gene: TRBJ2-7
CDR3nt: TGCGCCAGCAGCTTCGACCTCGGGGAGCAGTACTTC
CDR3aa: CASSFDLGEQYF

v_gene: TRBV11-3
abundance: -
d_gene: TRBD1
j_gene: TRBJ2-3
CDR3nt: TGTGCCAGCAGCGCCTCCGGGACAGGATCGACAGATACGCAGTATTTT
CDR3aa: CASSASGTGSTDTQYF

v_gene: TRBV6-4
abundance: -
d_gene: TRBD2
j_gene: TRBJ2-1
CDR3nt: TGTGCCAGCAGTGACCCAGCGGGGGGGCAGTTCTTC
CDR3aa: CASSDPAGGQFF

v_gene: TRBV29-1
abundance: -
d_gene: TRBD2
j_gene: TRBJ2-7
CDR3nt: TGCAGCGCAAGACTAGCGGACCCCTACGAGCAGTACTTC
CDR3aa: CSARLADPYEQYF

v_gene: TRBV7-2
abundance: -
d_gene: -
j_gene: TRBJ1-6
CDR3nt: TGTGCCAGCAGCTTAGCGCCGGAGTCACCCCTCCACTTT
CDR3aa: CASSLAPESPLHF

v_gene: TRBV7-9
abundance: -
d_gene: -
j_gene: TRBJ1-2
CDR3nt: TGTGCCAGCAGCTCCGGACCGGTAGGCAACTATGGCTACACCTTC
CDR3aa: CASSSGPVGNYGYTF

v_gene: TRBV7-7
abundance: -
d_gene: -
j_gene: TRBJ2-2
CDR3nt: TGTGCCAGCAGTTTGCTCCTACACCCGAACACCGGGGAGCTGTTTTTT
CDR3aa: CASSLLLHPNTGELFF

v_gene: TRBV6-4
abundance: once
d_gene: TRBD2
j_gene: TRBJ2-7
CDR3nt: TGTGCCAGCAGTGACTCCAGCACGGGGGAGGGCCAGAGTTACGAGCAGTACTTC
CDR3aa: CASSDSSTGEGQSYEQYF

v_gene: TRBV5-1
abundance: -
d_gene: -
j_gene: TRBJ1-1
CDR3nt: TGCGCCAGCAGCGTCAAATACGACACTGAAGCTTTCTTT
CDR3aa: CASSVKYDTEAFF

v_gene: TRBV18
abundance: -
d_gene: -
j_gene: TRBJ1-4
CDR3nt: TGTGCCAGCTCACATCTTGGGGAGCTTAATGAAAAACTGTTTTTT
CDR3aa: CASSHLGELNEKLFF

v_gene: TRBV29-1
abundance: -
d_gene: TRBD2
j_gene: TRBJ2-2
CDR3nt: TGCAGCGGCGGGGGGGGACCCAACACCGGGGAGCTGTTTTTT
CDR3aa: CSGGGGPNTGELFF

v_gene: TRBV10-3
abundance: -
d_gene: -
j_gene: TRBJ1-1
CDR3nt: TGTGCCATCAGTGAGCAACGACACACTGGGGTTCGAGCTTTCTTT
CDR3aa: CAISEQRHTGVRAFF

v_gene: TRBV9
abundance: -
d_gene: -
j_gene: TRBJ1-1
CDR3nt: TGTGCCAGCAGCGTAGGCAAGATAGGGGTTCAGACTGAAGCTTTCTTT
CDR3aa: CASSVGKIGVQTEAFF

v_gene: TRBV27
abundance: -
d_gene: -
j_gene: TRBJ1-4
CDR3nt: TGTGCCAGCAGTTTGACTGGGAGGGGGGGAACTAATGAAAAACTGTTTTTT
CDR3aa: CASSLTGRGGTNEKLFF

v_gene: TRBV6-2/TRBV6-3
abundance: -
d_gene: -
j_gene: TRBJ2-7
CDR3nt: TGTGCCAGCAGTTACAGTCCCTACGAGCAGTACTTC
CDR3aa: CASSYSPYEQYF

v_gene: TRBV5-1
abundance: -
d_gene: -
j_gene: TRBJ1-2
CDR3nt: TGCGCCAGCAGGCTCGGGGGAGCTAACTATGGCTACACCTTC
CDR3aa: CASRLGGANYGYTF

v_gene: TRBV7-2
abundance: -
d_gene: TRBD2
j_gene: TRBJ2-7
CDR3nt: TGTGCCAGCAGCTTAGGACTAGCCATCAACGAGCAGTACTTC
CDR3aa: CASSLGLAINEQYF

v_gene: TRBV7-3
abundance: -
d_gene: -
j_gene: TRBJ1-1
CDR3nt: TGTGCCAGCAGCTTAACTAGGTCGGACACTGAAGCTTTCTTT
CDR3aa: CASSLTRSDTEAFF

v_gene: TRBV29-1
abundance: -
d_gene: -
j_gene: TRBJ1-1
CDR3nt: TGCAGCGTTCCGGGCGAAGCTTTCTTT
CDR3aa: CSVPGEAFF

v_gene: TRBV7-6
abundance: once
d_gene: TRBD1
j_gene: TRBJ1-6
CDR3nt: TGTGCCAGCAGCTTCGACGGACAGGGGGAAAATTCACCCCTCCACTTT
CDR3aa: CASSFDGQGENSPLHF

v_gene: TRBV29-1
abundance: once
d_gene: -
j_gene: TRBJ1-3
CDR3nt: TGCAGCGTTGAAAAGTTCCGGGACTCTGGAAACACCATATATTTT
CDR3aa: CSVEKFRDSGNTIYF

v_gene: TRBV9
abundance: -
d_gene: -
j_gene: TRBJ1-4
CDR3nt: TGTGCCAGCAGCGCCGAGGGACGGCATAATGAAAAACTGTTTTTT
CDR3aa: CASSAEGRHNEKLFF

v_gene: TRBV7-9
abundance: -
d_gene: -
j_gene: TRBJ2-1
CDR3nt: TGTGCCAGCATCCCCAAGGGGGACCGTGAGCAGTTCTTC
CDR3aa: CASIPKGDREQFF

v_gene: TRBV10-1
abundance: -
d_gene: -
j_gene: TRBJ2-7
CDR3nt: TGCGCCAGCAGTGCCTCGGCCCTCGGTGGGGGCGAGCAGTACTTC
CDR3aa: CASSASALGGGEQYF

v_gene: TRBV3-1/TRBV3-2
abundance: -
d_gene: TRBD2
j_gene: TRBJ2-2
CDR3nt: TGTGCCAGCAGCCAAGGGCCTGGGACTAGCGGTCCCACCGGGGAGCTGTTTTTT
CDR3aa: CASSQGPGTSGPTGELFF

v_gene: TRBV7-9
abundance: -
d_gene: TRBD1
j_gene: TRBJ2-1
CDR3nt: TGTGCCAGCGGGACAGTATTCTCCAATGAGCAGTTCTTC
CDR3aa: CASGTVFSNEQFF

v_gene: TRBV4-2
abundance: -
d_gene: -
j_gene: TRBJ2-3
CDR3nt: TGTGCCAGCAGCCAAGATAGGCGGTTTTATACGCAGTATTTT
CDR3aa: CASSQDRRFYTQYF

v_gene: TRBV6-2/TRBV6-3
abundance: -
d_gene: -
j_gene: TRBJ1-3
CDR3nt: TGTGCCAGCAGTTACAGCTTCCGATCTGGAAACACCATATATTTT
CDR3aa: CASSYSFRSGNTIYF

v_gene: TRBV19
abundance: -
d_gene: TRBD2
j_gene: TRBJ2-1
CDR3nt: TGTGCCAGTAGTATACGGTCTGGGACTAGCGGGAGGGCCAATGAGCAGTTCTTC
CDR3aa: CASSIRSGTSGRANEQFF

v_gene: TRBV7-9
abundance: -
d_gene: -
j_gene: TRBJ1-1
CDR3nt: TGTGCCAGCAGCTGGGGACAACTCAACACTGAAGCTTTCTTT
CDR3aa: CASSWGQLNTEAFF

v_gene: TRBV7-9
abundance: -
d_gene: TRBD1
j_gene: TRBJ1-5
CDR3nt: TGTGCCAGCAGCGGACAGGGGATGAGCAATCAGCCCCAGCATTTT
CDR3aa: CASSGQGMSNQPQHF

v_gene: TRBV28
abundance: -
d_gene: -
j_gene: TRBJ1-5
CDR3nt: TGTGCCAGCAGTTTATTTGGTCAGCCCCAGCATTTT
CDR3aa: CASSLFGQPQHF

v_gene: TRBV2
abundance: -
d_gene: TRBD2
j_gene: TRBJ2-7
CDR3nt: TGTGCCAGCATGAACCCCGCTGCGGGAGGGGAGCAGTACTTC
CDR3aa: CASMNPAAGGEQYF

v_gene: TRBV19
abundance: -
d_gene: -
j_gene: TRBJ1-5
CDR3nt: TGTGCCAGTAGGGGTGACAGGCTCGAGTGGCGGCCCCAGCATTTT
CDR3aa: CASRGDRLEWRPQHF

v_gene: TRBV15
abundance: -
d_gene: TRBD1
j_gene: TRBJ2-3
CDR3nt: TGTGCCACCAGCAGAGATGGGACAGGGTCATATTTT
CDR3aa: CATSRDGTGSYF

v_gene: TRBV5-1
abundance: -
d_gene: -
j_gene: TRBJ1-1
CDR3nt: TGCGCCAGCAGCTTGGGGGCGACAGAGAACACTGAAGCTTTCTTT
CDR3aa: CASSLGATENTEAFF